This is a list of T cell receptor beta chains from one sample in a study of cytomegalovirus exposure and HLA in healthy donors. Profiling relied on immunoSEQ multiplex PCR, and the TCRdb table lists in-frame clones only, not all of them. The table shows around 130,000 clones, with around four fifths occurring only once. Sequences were obtained from PBMCs. The receptors were gathered from a man in his forties or fifties in good health and CMV-seronegative. Each CDR3 is given with its conserved first and last residue. Each record gives: D gene, V gene, J gene, clone size, CDR3 protein, CDR3 DNA. The D gene is left open where the match is weak. Expanded clones are given a class, and other clones once, few, many or no size at all.

d_call: TRBD2
v_call: TRBV7-2
j_call: TRBJ2-7
clone_size: NA
cdr3_aa: CASSLASGGTYEQYF
cdr3_nt: TGTGCCAGCAGCTTAGCTAGCGGGGGGACCTACGAGCAGTACTTC

d_call: NA
v_call: TRBV6-5
j_call: TRBJ1-1
clone_size: NA
cdr3_aa: CASSYPRGGTEAFF
cdr3_nt: TGTGCCAGCAGTTACCCTCGAGGAGGCACTGAAGCTTTCTTT

d_call: NA
v_call: TRBV29-1
j_call: TRBJ1-4
clone_size: NA
cdr3_aa: CSGKGVGSEKLFF
cdr3_nt: TGCAGCGGGAAGGGGGTGGGTAGTGAAAAACTGTTTTTT

d_call: TRBD1
v_call: TRBV18
j_call: TRBJ2-7
clone_size: NA
cdr3_aa: CASSRGQGYEQYF
cdr3_nt: TGTGCCAGCTCACGAGGACAGGGCTACGAGCAGTACTTC

d_call: NA
v_call: TRBV15
j_call: TRBJ1-5
clone_size: NA
cdr3_aa: CATSRDWPGVRRLNQPQHF
cdr3_nt: TGTGCCACCAGCAGAGATTGGCCCGGGGTGCGTAGGTTGAATCAGCCCCAGCATTTT

d_call: TRBD1
v_call: TRBV7-9
j_call: TRBJ2-2
clone_size: few
cdr3_aa: CASRLRDRDATGELFF
cdr3_nt: TGTGCCAGCAGATTAAGGGACAGGGACGCCACCGGGGAGCTGTTTTTT

d_call: NA
v_call: TRBV19
j_call: TRBJ1-5
clone_size: NA
cdr3_aa: CASSIEGGVRPQHF
cdr3_nt: TGTGCCAGTAGTATAGAAGGGGGTGTAAGGCCCCAGCATTTT

d_call: NA
v_call: TRBV6-5
j_call: TRBJ1-5
clone_size: many
cdr3_aa: CASSYSPGGQPQHF
cdr3_nt: TGTGCCAGCAGTTACTCCCCTGGGGGGCAGCCCCAGCATTTT

d_call: NA
v_call: TRBV7-9
j_call: TRBJ1-2
clone_size: NA
cdr3_aa: CASSLTGKRNYGYTF
cdr3_nt: TGTGCCAGCAGCCTAACAGGGAAAAGGAACTATGGCTACACCTTC

d_call: NA
v_call: TRBV7-9
j_call: TRBJ2-7
clone_size: NA
cdr3_aa: CASTDDTSYEQYF
cdr3_nt: TGTGCCAGCACTGACGACACCTCCTACGAGCAGTACTTC

d_call: TRBD2
v_call: TRBV25-1
j_call: TRBJ2-5
clone_size: NA
cdr3_aa: CASSRLAEQETQYF
cdr3_nt: TGTGCCAGCAGTAGACTAGCAGAACAAGAGACCCAGTACTTC

d_call: TRBD2
v_call: TRBV6-5
j_call: TRBJ2-7
clone_size: NA
cdr3_aa: CASSNPGGAGEQYF
cdr3_nt: TGTGCCAGCAGTAACCCCGGGGGGGCAGGGGAGCAGTACTTC

d_call: NA
v_call: TRBV28
j_call: TRBJ1-3
clone_size: few
cdr3_aa: CASSLSGVGNTIYF
cdr3_nt: TGTGCCAGCAGTTTATCAGGGGTTGGAAACACCATATATTTT

d_call: TRBD1
v_call: TRBV30
j_call: TRBJ1-3
clone_size: NA
cdr3_aa: CALQGVTGNTIYF
cdr3_nt: TGTGCTTTACAGGGGGTTACTGGAAACACCATATATTTT

d_call: TRBD2
v_call: TRBV19
j_call: TRBJ2-1
clone_size: NA
cdr3_aa: CASSGQGLAGGSNEQFF
cdr3_nt: TGTGCCAGTAGTGGACAGGGACTAGCGGGGGGCAGCAATGAGCAGTTCTTC

d_call: NA
v_call: TRBV29-1
j_call: TRBJ2-3
clone_size: NA
cdr3_aa: CSVSSRATDTQYF
cdr3_nt: TGCAGCGTCTCGAGCCGAGCCACAGATACGCAGTATTTT

d_call: TRBD1
v_call: TRBV19
j_call: TRBJ1-5
clone_size: NA
cdr3_aa: CASSPYRQGDQPQHF
cdr3_nt: TGTGCCAGTAGTCCATACCGACAGGGGGATCAGCCCCAGCATTTT

d_call: NA
v_call: TRBV7-2
j_call: TRBJ2-7
clone_size: NA
cdr3_aa: CASSLGGPGEQYF
cdr3_nt: TGTGCCAGCAGCTTAGGCGGTCCCGGGGAGCAGTACTTC

d_call: NA
v_call: TRBV21-1
j_call: TRBJ1-5
clone_size: NA
cdr3_aa: CARAGEPYSNQPQHF
cdr3_nt: TGTGCCAGGGCTGGGGAGCCTTATAGCAATCAGCCCCAGCATTTT

d_call: NA
v_call: TRBV7-2
j_call: TRBJ1-1
clone_size: NA
cdr3_aa: CASSLGMNTEAFF
cdr3_nt: TGTGCCAGCAGCCTCGGGATGAACACTGAAGCTTTCTTT

d_call: NA
v_call: TRBV28
j_call: TRBJ1-5
clone_size: NA
cdr3_aa: CASSFPGSGNQPQHF
cdr3_nt: TGTGCCAGCAGTTTTCCGGGGTCCGGCAATCAGCCCCAGCATTTT

d_call: NA
v_call: TRBV28
j_call: TRBJ1-2
clone_size: NA
cdr3_aa: CASSYDSRNYGYTF
cdr3_nt: TGTGCCAGCAGTTACGACAGCCGTAACTATGGCTACACCTTC

d_call: NA
v_call: TRBV6-5
j_call: TRBJ2-5
clone_size: few
cdr3_aa: CASSYSGTQYF
cdr3_nt: TGTGCCAGCAGTTACTCCGGGACCCAGTACTTC

d_call: NA
v_call: TRBV18
j_call: TRBJ1-1
clone_size: NA
cdr3_aa: CASSPLPAGGGLIATEAFF
cdr3_nt: TGTGCCAGCTCACCACTACCGGCTGGCGGGGGGCTGATTGCCACTGAAGCTTTCTTT

d_call: NA
v_call: TRBV30
j_call: TRBJ2-7
clone_size: NA
cdr3_aa: CAWSVKYEQYF
cdr3_nt: TGTGCCTGGAGTGTAAAGTACGAGCAGTACTTC

d_call: TRBD1
v_call: TRBV2
j_call: TRBJ1-2
clone_size: NA
cdr3_aa: CASSTGTGGYGYTF
cdr3_nt: TGTGCCAGCAGTACCGGGACAGGGGGGTATGGCTACACCTTC

d_call: TRBD1
v_call: TRBV19
j_call: TRBJ1-6
clone_size: NA
cdr3_aa: CASTGQGGNSPLHF
cdr3_nt: TGTGCCAGTACCGGACAGGGTGGTAATTCACCCCTCCACTTT

d_call: TRBD1
v_call: TRBV5-6
j_call: TRBJ1-6
clone_size: NA
cdr3_aa: CASSSFGQGNNSPLHF
cdr3_nt: TGTGCCAGCAGCTCCTTCGGACAGGGGAATAATTCACCCCTCCACTTT

d_call: NA
v_call: TRBV5-1
j_call: TRBJ2-2
clone_size: NA
cdr3_aa: CASGGAGGTGELFF
cdr3_nt: TGCGCCAGCGGCGGGGCAGGGGGCACCGGGGAGCTGTTTTTT

d_call: NA
v_call: TRBV5-4
j_call: TRBJ2-3
clone_size: NA
cdr3_aa: CASSRQTTDTQYF
cdr3_nt: TGTGCCAGCAGCAGACAGACCACAGATACGCAGTATTTT

d_call: TRBD2
v_call: TRBV2
j_call: TRBJ2-7
clone_size: NA
cdr3_aa: CASSEGTGGIYEQYF
cdr3_nt: TGTGCCAGCAGTGAAGGGACGGGAGGGATCTACGAGCAGTACTTC

d_call: TRBD1
v_call: TRBV27
j_call: TRBJ1-2
clone_size: NA
cdr3_aa: CASSSRGRPLGYTF
cdr3_nt: TGTGCCAGCAGTTCCAGGGGGCGTCCCCTCGGCTACACCTTC

d_call: NA
v_call: TRBV5-6
j_call: TRBJ2-1
clone_size: NA
cdr3_aa: CASSSGLSSYNEQFF
cdr3_nt: TGTGCCAGCAGCTCGGGACTGAGCTCCTACAATGAGCAGTTCTTC

d_call: NA
v_call: TRBV5-4
j_call: TRBJ2-3
clone_size: NA
cdr3_aa: CASSLRDTDTDTQYF
cdr3_nt: TGTGCCAGCAGCTTGAGGGACACGGACACAGATACGCAGTATTTT

d_call: TRBD2
v_call: TRBV4-1
j_call: TRBJ2-7
clone_size: NA
cdr3_aa: CASSQGGGRGNEQYF
cdr3_nt: TGCGCCAGCAGCCAAGGTGGAGGGAGGGGAAACGAGCAGTACTTC

d_call: NA
v_call: TRBV5-4
j_call: TRBJ2-2
clone_size: NA
cdr3_aa: CASSLGGTHTGELFF
cdr3_nt: TGTGCCAGCAGCTTAGGCGGGACCCACACCGGGGAGCTGTTTTTT

d_call: TRBD1
v_call: TRBV2
j_call: TRBJ2-3
clone_size: NA
cdr3_aa: CASSPGQSTDTQYF
cdr3_nt: TGTGCCAGCAGCCCGGGACAGAGCACAGATACGCAGTATTTT

d_call: TRBD1
v_call: TRBV5-1
j_call: TRBJ1-2
clone_size: NA
cdr3_aa: CASSLGTGGSYGYTF
cdr3_nt: TGCGCCAGCAGCTTAGGGACAGGGGGATCCTATGGCTACACCTTC

d_call: TRBD1
v_call: TRBV19
j_call: TRBJ1-1
clone_size: NA
cdr3_aa: CASTLDRGYTEAFF
cdr3_nt: TGTGCCAGTACCCTCGACAGGGGGTACACTGAAGCTTTCTTT

d_call: NA
v_call: TRBV19
j_call: TRBJ2-3
clone_size: NA
cdr3_aa: CASKGHRTDTQYF
cdr3_nt: TGTGCCAGTAAGGGACACCGCACAGATACGCAGTATTTT

d_call: NA
v_call: TRBV6-6
j_call: TRBJ2-1
clone_size: NA
cdr3_aa: CASSPAEGNSYNEQFF
cdr3_nt: TGTGCCAGCAGCCCGGCGGAGGGGAATTCCTACAATGAGCAGTTCTTC

d_call: NA
v_call: TRBV6-5
j_call: TRBJ2-7
clone_size: NA
cdr3_aa: CASSYSDSPLYEQYF
cdr3_nt: TGTGCCAGCAGTTACTCGGACTCTCCTCTCTACGAGCAGTACTTC

d_call: NA
v_call: TRBV27
j_call: TRBJ2-1
clone_size: once
cdr3_aa: CASSLVQGIPYNEQFF
cdr3_nt: TGTGCCAGCAGTTTGGTGCAGGGGATTCCCTACAATGAGCAGTTCTTC

d_call: NA
v_call: TRBV5-4
j_call: TRBJ1-1
clone_size: NA
cdr3_aa: CASSLTGNTEAFF
cdr3_nt: TGTGCCAGCAGCTTGACAGGGAACACTGAAGCTTTCTTT

d_call: NA
v_call: TRBV7-9
j_call: TRBJ1-2
clone_size: NA
cdr3_aa: CASSTGNHYGYTF
cdr3_nt: TGTGCCAGCAGCACCGGGAACCACTATGGCTACACCTTC

d_call: TRBD1
v_call: TRBV7-9
j_call: TRBJ2-5
clone_size: NA
cdr3_aa: CSSSRKGAGETQYF
cdr3_nt: TGTTCCAGCAGCCGAAAGGGGGCCGGAGAGACCCAGTACTTC

d_call: TRBD1
v_call: TRBV5-6
j_call: TRBJ1-4
clone_size: once
cdr3_aa: CASSLKRTGGSEKLFF
cdr3_nt: TGTGCCAGCAGCCTAAAAAGGACAGGGGGATCCGAAAAACTGTTTTTT

d_call: TRBD1
v_call: TRBV9
j_call: TRBJ1-5
clone_size: NA
cdr3_aa: CASSVEGGSNQPQHF
cdr3_nt: TGTGCCAGCAGCGTAGAAGGGGGCAGCAATCAGCCCCAGCATTTT

d_call: TRBD2
v_call: TRBV30
j_call: TRBJ2-7
clone_size: few
cdr3_aa: CAWKKRGGAKNEQYF
cdr3_nt: TGTGCCTGGAAAAAGCGGGGGGGCGCTAAGAACGAGCAGTACTTC

d_call: TRBD1
v_call: TRBV30
j_call: TRBJ1-2
clone_size: NA
cdr3_aa: CAWKRDRGGYGYTF
cdr3_nt: TGTGCCTGGAAACGGGACAGGGGAGGGTATGGCTACACCTTC

d_call: NA
v_call: TRBV7-9
j_call: TRBJ2-5
clone_size: NA
cdr3_aa: CASSFEGLVAETQYF
cdr3_nt: TGTGCCAGCAGCTTCGAGGGATTGGTGGCGGAGACCCAGTACTTC

d_call: NA
v_call: TRBV7-8
j_call: TRBJ1-1
clone_size: few
cdr3_aa: CASTPPGTGGTEAFF
cdr3_nt: TGTGCCAGCACCCCCCCCGGGACTGGGGGCACTGAAGCTTTCTTT

d_call: TRBD1
v_call: TRBV10-1
j_call: TRBJ1-2
clone_size: NA
cdr3_aa: CASSGGQGYGYTF
cdr3_nt: TGCGCCAGCAGTGGGGGACAGGGCTATGGCTACACCTTC

d_call: NA
v_call: TRBV6-1
j_call: TRBJ1-5
clone_size: NA
cdr3_aa: CASSEAQGHQPQHF
cdr3_nt: TGTGCCAGCAGTGAAGCCCAGGGTCATCAGCCCCAGCATTTT

d_call: NA
v_call: TRBV6-5
j_call: TRBJ2-7
clone_size: NA
cdr3_aa: CASSYWGGHEQYF
cdr3_nt: TGTGCCAGCAGTTATTGGGGGGGCCACGAGCAGTACTTC

d_call: NA
v_call: TRBV20-1
j_call: TRBJ2-5
clone_size: NA
cdr3_aa: CSAGEETQYF
cdr3_nt: TGCAGTGCGGGAGAAGAGACCCAGTACTTC

d_call: NA
v_call: TRBV2
j_call: TRBJ2-5
clone_size: NA
cdr3_aa: CASSEGLQMYQETQYF
cdr3_nt: TGTGCCAGCAGTGAAGGACTCCAAATGTACCAAGAGACCCAGTACTTC